These 19 T cell receptor beta chains share one sample of origin, sequenced in a study of T-cell memory formation after mild COVID-19. TCRdb redid the calling of the 5' RACE reads with MiXCR, one entry per CDR3 protein. The sample lists some 250,000 distinct CDR3 sequences; roughly 10% were seen once. Sequencing was performed on PBMCs or a T cell subset sorted from them (not recorded which). The receptors stem from a young man who had mild COVID-19 (a few samples of this study predate the infection). Cell type and time point are not known.

This clonotype was counted between two and nine times. The gene calls are TRBV7-2 and TRBJ2-2; the D gene is possibly TRBD1 (5 bases). CDR3 length: 14 residues. The V end lost 5 bases, the J end lost 2 bases, and 9 bases lay between the germline ends. Germline CDR1 SGHTA, CDR2 FQGNSA. The CDR3 bases are TGTGCCAGCAGCCGACAGATAAACACCGGGGAGCTGTTTTTT. This encodes CASSRQINTGELFF.

Many counts were recorded for this clonotype. This chain uses TRBV5-1 with TRBJ2-5; TRBD2 might be the D (5 bases). V lost 5 bases and J 3 bases, leaving 14 bases between the germline ends. The CDR3 spans 14 residues. CDR1 is SGHRS and CDR2 is YFSETQ in the germline V gene. CDR3 sequence: CASRLRGFKETQYF. CDR3 bases: TGCGCCAGCAGGCTCCGAGGGTTTAAAGAGACCCAGTACTTC.

The chain recombines TRBV20-1 with TRBJ2-1; 10 nucleotides line up with TRBD2. The V and J ends lost 0 bases and 3 bases, in that order; junction bases with no gene match: 5. Germline CDR1 is DFQATT and CDR2 is SNEGSKA (reference sequence). The CDR3 totals 16 residues. The CDR3 loop is CSARELVAGGYNEQFF. In DNA form, the CDR3 reads TGCAGTGCTAGAGAGCTAGTAGCGGGGGGCTACAATGAGCAGTTCTTC.

This chain's CDR3 is CASSRTGTESYEQYV. For the CDR3, the DNA is TGTGCCAGCAGCAGAACCGGGACGGAATCCTACGAGCAGTACGTC. V usage is TRBV5-5 and J usage is TRBJ2-7; D tentatively fits TRBD1 or TRBD2 (5 bases each). Germline CDR1 reads SGHKS; CDR2 reads YYEKEE (reference sequence). The CDR3 runs to 15 residues. Trimming removed 4 bases at V and 1 base at J, with 15 bases between.

This clonotype was picked up many times. The chain joins TRBV7-2 to TRBJ2-3, with TRBD1 matching over 9 bases. The ends lost 2 bases at V and 9 bases at J; junction bases unmatched: 3. The CDR3 consists of 13 residues. The germline CDR1 and CDR2 sequences are SGHTA and FQGNSA. CDR3 sequence (DNA): TGTGCCAGCAGCTTAAAGGGGACAGGGACGCAGTATTTT. Its protein is CASSLKGTGTQYF.

This chain links TRBV7-8 with TRBJ2-6; 7 bases align to TRBD1. Looked up from germline, CDR1 is SGHVS and CDR2 is FQNEAQ. The V gene end was trimmed by 6 bases and the J gene end by 0 bases; junction bases not matched to a gene: 11. This CDR3 contains 18 residues. The CDR3 region is CASRATGVELSGANVLTF. DNA for the CDR3: TGTGCCAGCAGGGCTACAGGGGTCGAACTCTCTGGGGCCAACGTCCTGACTTTC. Full variable domain (missing parts from reference TRBV7-8 and TRBJ2-6): GAGVSQSPRYKVAKRGQDVALRCDPISGHVSLFWYQQALGQGPEFLTYFQNEAQLDKSGLPSDRFFAERPEGSVSTLKIQRTQQEDSAVYLCASRATGVELSGANVLTFGAGSRLTVL.

Many counts were recorded for this clonotype. The chain couples TRBV12-3 or TRBV12-4 to TRBJ2-3, with 10 bases aligning to TRBD2. This CDR3 comprises 16 residues. J lost 2 bases, V lost 2 bases, and 4 bases had no gene match. CDR3 sequence reads: CASSLRLAGVTDTQYF. Here the CDR3 DNA reads TGTGCCAGCAGTTTAAGGCTAGCGGGGGTCACAGATACGCAGTATTTT.

This clonotype was detected only a few times. The gene calls are TRBV20-1 and TRBJ1-3, with D unresolved. Germline CDR1 reads DFQATT; CDR2 reads SNEGSKA (reference sequence). CDR3 length: 14 residues. Trimming cost V 0 bases and J 0 bases, with 6 bases left between them. CDR3 DNA: TGCAGTGCTAGAGATGGCCGCTCTGGAAACACCATATATTTT. As protein: CSARDGRSGNTIYF.

The gene calls are TRBV5-6 and TRBJ1-6; TRBD1 might be the D (5 bases). There are 17 residues in the CDR3. Deletions cut 1 base from V and 13 bases from J, with 24 bases between. The germline gives CDR1 SGHDT, CDR2 YYEEEE. The CDR3 DNA is TGTGCCAGCAGCTTGAGCGAGGGACGAGTATCCTTTTCCCCCCTCCACTTT. This translates into CASSLSEGRVSFSPLHF.

The rearrangement links TRBV4-2 to TRBJ2-3, with D perhaps matching TRBD1 or TRBD2 (5 bases each). CDR1 LGHNA and CDR2 YNFKEQ come from the germline V gene. The V and J ends lost 4 bases and 3 bases respectively, with 14 bases between them. This CDR3 spans 15 amino acids. For the CDR3, the DNA is TGTGCCAGCAGCCTGAGGGGAGACATAACAGATACGCAGTATTTT. Amino acids: CASSLRGDITDTQYF.

The CDR3 region is CASSQVRSQGSYNSPLHF. CDR3 nucleotides: TGCGCCAGCAGCCAAGTCCGTTCCCAAGGGTCCTATAATTCACCCCTCCACTTT. This rearrangement joins TRBV4-3 to TRBJ1-6; D not resolved. CDR3 length: 18 residues. V lost 1 base, J lost 1 base, and 14 bases lay in between. CDR1 is LGHNA and CDR2 is YSLEER in the germline V gene.

This clonotype was picked up a small number of times. This sequence joins TRBV29-1 and TRBJ2-2; 10 bases line up with TRBD1. In germline, CDR1 is SQVTM, CDR2 ANQGSEA. There are 12 residues in the CDR3. After removal of 7 bases from V and 6 bases from J, the junction contained 2 bases not matched to a gene. CDR3 sequence (DNA): TGCAGCGGACAGGGGGCTGCCGGGGAGCTGTTTTTT. Translating gives CSGQGAAGELFF.

The chain has TRBV7-8 and TRBJ1-1; D unresolved. V shed 3 bases and J shed 7 bases, with 9 bases lying between them. The germline V gene has CDR1 SGHVS and CDR2 FQNEAQ. CDR3 length: 12 amino acids. The CDR3: CASSLFSYEAFF. CDR3 in DNA: TGTGCCAGCAGCTTGTTTAGCTATGAAGCTTTCTTT.

This clonotype was counted at least ten times. The rearrangement links TRBV12-3 or TRBV12-4 to TRBJ1-1; D possibly corresponds to TRBD1 (6 bases). The CDR3 is 14 residues long. Trimming removed 7 bases from V and 4 bases from J, with 16 bases in between. The CDR3: CASTMWLGGTEAFF. CDR3 in DNA: TGTGCCAGCACTATGTGGTTAGGGGGCACTGAAGCTTTCTTT.

The chain couples TRBV2 to TRBJ1-6, with 8 positions matching TRBD1. V lost 10 bases and J lost 10; bases outside the gene matches: 12. Germline V gives CDR1 SNHLY, CDR2 FYNNEI. This CDR3 has 14 residues. CDR3 residues: CAIIGPDRDSPLHF. In nucleotides, the CDR3 is TGTGCCATCATTGGCCCGGACAGGGACTCACCCCTCCACTTT.

This clonotype was seen more than once but under ten times. The chain employs TRBV7-9 and TRBJ1-6, with D unresolved. Trimming shortened V by 7 bases and J by 5 bases, and 18 bases separated the two germline ends. The V gene's germline CDR1 is SEHNR and CDR2 FQNEAQ (reference sequence). The CDR3 has 16 amino acids. CDR3 residues: CASMKTGGWDNSPLHF. CDR3 bases: TGTGCCAGCATGAAAACCGGAGGGTGGGATAATTCACCCCTCCACTTT.

This clonotype was seen ten or more times. This sequence joins TRBV7-6 and TRBJ1-1; possibly TRBD1 for D (5 bases). CDR1 and CDR2 from the germline V gene are SGHVS and FNYEAQ. The CDR3 sequence is 13 residues long. With 3 bases removed from V and 1 base from J, the gap between germline ends came to 6 bases. CDR3 residues: CASSFGANTEAFF. CDR3 nucleotides: TGTGCCAGCAGCTTCGGGGCGAACACTGAAGCTTTCTTT.

The V gene is TRBV5-1, the J gene TRBJ2-3, with 8 bases that match TRBD2. Germline CDR1 and CDR2: SGHRS and YFSETQ. The V gene end was trimmed by 3 bases and the J gene end by 3 bases; junction bases not matched to a gene: 6. The CDR3 is 15 amino acids. CDR3 sequence: CASSSLGGGTDTQYF. The CDR3 DNA reads TGCGCCAGCAGCTCCTTGGGCGGGGGGACAGATACGCAGTATTTT.

The chain is built from TRBV4-1 and TRBJ1-2; D gene ambiguous. The CDR3 spans 13 residues. Germline CDR1 is MGHRA and CDR2 is YSYEKL. V shed 4 bases and J shed 2 bases, with 8 bases lying between them. The CDR3 sequence is CASSPRENYGYTF. The CDR3, as DNA: TGCGCCAGCAGCCCACGGGAGAACTATGGCTACACCTTC.